A single TCR beta chain is shown here with its context. The record originates from a study of cytomegalovirus exposure and HLA in healthy donors. The germline V gene has CDR1 LNHDA and CDR2 SQIVND (reference sequence). The trim removed 3 bases at V and 6 bases at J, leaving 4 bases unmatched. The CDR3 is 14 amino acids. Primers: 60 Vbeta forward and 13 Jbeta reverse. TCRdb keeps only in-frame clones here, not all; method: immunoSEQ multiplex PCR. This sample has more than 95,000 clones, with about 80% found just once. The chain employs TRBV19 and TRBJ2-1; 8 bases fit TRBD2. The sequence was obtained from a woman aged 45 to 65 in good health and CMV-seronegative. Sequencing used PBMCs. This CDR3 is CASSMERESNEQFF. The DNA of the CDR3 is TGTGCCAGTAGTATGGAGCGGGAGTCCAATGAGCAGTTCTTC. The full variable domain, in which reference TRBV19 and TRBJ2-1 provide the parts outside the CDR3, is DGGITQSPKYLFRKEGQNVTLSCEQNLNHDAMYWYRQDPGQGLRLIYYSQIVNDFQKGDIAEGYSVSREKKESFPLTVTSAQKNPTAFYLCASSMERESNEQFFGPGTRLTVL.